The rows below give T cell receptor beta chains drawn from one sample of a study of somatic mutations in cytotoxic T cells in rheumatoid arthritis. Sequencing used immunoSEQ multiplex PCR; TCRdb keeps in-frame clones, though not all of them. Of 5,500 to 8,500 clones listed, approximately 65% are singletons. The sequenced material came from CD8+ T cells sorted from blood. The receptors originated from a woman between 35 and 50 years old in good health. The conserved cysteine and the conserved F or W are not part of the CDR3 here.

v_call	j_call	cdr3_aa
TRBV9	TRBJ2-5	ASSVAQGYQETQY
TRBV9	TRBJ2-1	ASSLSGSSYNEQF
TRBV11-3	TRBJ2-1	ASSLSPSSNEQF
TRBV5-1	TRBJ1-2	ASSGGQGADGYT
TRBV2	TRBJ2-7	ASSDYVIREGEQY
TRBV6-6	TRBJ2-1	ASSSTVSNNEQF
TRBV6-5	TRBJ2-7	ASSYGGRTYEQY
TRBV7-7	TRBJ2-3	ASSPDTGGLLTDTQY
TRBV7-9	TRBJ2-3	ASSLFGDTDTQY
TRBV19	TRBJ2-7	ASSMGPAGSYEQY
TRBV10-3	TRBJ2-3	AISEPQGVGPTDYTDTQY
TRBV28	TRBJ1-1	ASRLSQRMNTEAF
TRBV13	TRBJ2-7	ASSLEGLSSNEQY
TRBV30	TRBJ2-4	AWGQADAVHRPKNIQY
TRBV29-1	TRBJ2-7	SVPRTGSYEQY
TRBV11-3	TRBJ2-7	ASSLVGGTPTYEQY
TRBV10-2	TRBJ2-7	ASSLGQGVHEQY
TRBV9	TRBJ2-1	ASTVSAGAYNEQF
TRBV29-1	TRBJ2-2	SVTGTGYAGELF
TRBV11-2	TRBJ2-6	ASSVRDSSSGANVLT
TRBV11-2	TRBJ2-3	ASSPGGDTQY
TRBV6-5	TRBJ2-7	ASSPTGDPSYEQY
TRBV28	TRBJ1-2	ASSSPTTNYGYT
TRBV6-5	TRBJ2-2	ASSYSLGGHTGELF
TRBV11-3	TRBJ2-3	ASSTRTGLVGTDTQY
TRBV7-8	TRBJ2-7	ASSSTGAEQY
TRBV7-9	TRBJ2-1	ASSYLAGGPGEQF
TRBV28	TRBJ2-5	ASTAGQGPRETQY
TRBV5-6	TRBJ2-7	ASSLKGGGDYEQY
TRBV5-4	TRBJ1-2	ASTRPGQGGTLFGYT
TRBV6-5	TRBJ1-1	ASSYSRGTEAF
TRBV19	TRBJ2-5	ASSTWGTGDLPPETQY
TRBV4-1	TRBJ1-5	ASSQVQGTAGMPQH
TRBV11-3	TRBJ2-1	ASSSAVNYNEQF
TRBV6-1	TRBJ2-7	ASSVDVDYEQY
TRBV7-9	TRBJ1-2	ASSPDSYGYT
TRBV9	TRBJ2-7	ASSASGFLAEQY
TRBV27	TRBJ2-3	ASSLWAGVGSDTQY
TRBV13	TRBJ2-5	ASSTGWFETQY
TRBV5-6	TRBJ2-7	ASSPWGIYEQY
TRBV7-8	TRBJ2-1	ASRSEMGIYNEQF
TRBV4-1	TRBJ2-1	ASSLDRGSGGEQF
TRBV6-5	TRBJ1-5	ASSLSVNQPQH
TRBV28	TRBJ1-5	ASSSFRLYSNQPQH
TRBV6-5	TRBJ2-7	ASGPSAPYEQY
TRBV29-1	TRBJ2-7	SVEVGAYEQY
TRBV28	TRBJ2-5	ASSLVRGAETQY
TRBV9	TRBJ2-7	ASSVAAGARYEQY
TRBV27	TRBJ2-4	ATRTGKNIQY
TRBV6-5	NA	ASSYNYEQY
TRBV7-9	TRBJ2-3	ASSSRDRGTTDTQY
TRBV11-2	TRBJ2-7	ASSLESGSFYEQY
TRBV29-1	TRBJ2-1	SADNEQF
TRBV5-1	TRBJ2-7	ASSLTSGTYEQY
TRBV2	TRBJ1-2	ASSPTTGTGFYGYT
TRBV18	TRBJ1-4	ASSPAGGANEKLF
TRBV28	TRBJ2-3	ASSSPAGTTDTQY
TRBV9	TRBJ2-1	ASSAEVDYNEQF
TRBV13	TRBJ2-3	ASSQAGGLAGRDTQY